What follows are 19 T cell receptor beta chains derived from one specimen sequenced in a study of T cell responses to AZD1222 COVID-19 vaccine. Method: immunoSEQ multiplex PCR; TCRdb's copy keeps in-frame clones and lacks some. This sample yields 100,000 to 150,000 clones, of which 85% to 95% are seen a single time; more than 4.5% belongs to the top ten. The specimen comprised peripheral blood, sampled on day 0 of AZD1222 vaccination. The source is an adult in good health.

This clone showed up just once. V gene TRBV6-5 combines with J gene TRBJ1-2, with D hard to call. Germline V gene data show CDR1 as MNHEY and CDR2 as SVGAGI. There are 14 residues in the CDR3. V lost 5 bases and J lost 1, with 11 bases in between. The CDR3 protein is CASSRAEDNYGYTF. CDR3 nucleotide sequence: TGTGCCAGCAGTAGGGCAGAAGATAACTATGGCTACACCTTC.

This chain uses TRBV27 with TRBJ1-1; the D is unclear. CDR3 length equals 13 residues. V was shortened by 3 bases and J by 1 base, with 6 bases between the two germline ends. The germline CDR1 and CDR2 sequences are MNHEY and SMNVEV (reference sequence). CDR3 nucleotide sequence: TGTGCCAGCAGTTTCTCAGGGAACACTGAAGCTTTCTTT. This encodes CASSFSGNTEAFF.

This clone appeared a few times. The V and J genes are TRBV19 and TRBJ1-2; 7 nucleotides match TRBD1. From germline, CDR1 is LNHDA and CDR2 SQIVND (reference sequence). The CDR3 contains 15 residues. The V and J ends lost 5 bases and 5 bases, in that order; junction bases with no gene match: 11. The CDR3 sequence is CASSAPDRDRYGYTF. The CDR3 DNA is TGTGCCAGTAGTGCCCCAGACAGGGATCGTTATGGCTACACCTTC.

CDR3: CASSSRGGGANEQFF. CDR3 nucleotide sequence: TGTGCCAGCAGCTCCCGAGGCGGGGGGGCCAATGAGCAGTTCTTC. The V gene is TRBV11-3, the J gene TRBJ2-1, with TRBD2 matching 9 bases. This CDR3 comprises 15 residues. Germline CDR1 is SGHNT and CDR2 is YENEEA. The V and J ends lost 4 bases and 6 bases, in that order; junction bases with no gene match: 7.

This clone has a single count. The chain is built from TRBV7-8 and TRBJ1-2; possible D gene TRBD1, 5 bases. V lost 2 bases to trimming and J lost 10 bases, with 20 bases between them. Germline CDR1 and CDR2: SGHVS and FQNEAQ. CDR3 length: 15 amino acids. CDR3 bases: TGTGCCAGCAGCTTAAATAGAGGGACCGTAGCGGACTACACCTTC. Translating gives CASSLNRGTVADYTF.

This clone appeared a single time. The rearrangement uses TRBV14 and TRBJ2-2, with D possibly being TRBD1 (6 bases). V lost 2 bases and J 7 bases, leaving 11 bases between the germline ends. Germline loops: CDR1 SGHDN, CDR2 FVKESK. The length of the CDR3 is 14 residues. Here the CDR3 reads CASSQLGGYGELFF. The CDR3 DNA is TGTGCCAGCAGCCAACTAGGGGGATACGGGGAGCTGTTTTTT.

The CDR3 DNA is TGTGCCAGCAGCTACGGACAGAGTAGCAATCAGCCCCAGCATTTT. Its protein product is CASSYGQSSNQPQHF. The rearrangement uses TRBV7-9 and TRBJ1-5; perhaps TRBD1 as D (6 bases). The CDR3 has 15 amino acids. Trimming removed 4 bases from V and 0 bases from J, with 10 bases in between. CDR1 is SEHNR and CDR2 is FQNEAQ in the germline V gene (reference sequence).

The chain uses TRBV7-2 and TRBJ1-5; TRBD1 might be the D (5 bases). The CDR3 contains 14 residues. V dropped 10 bases and J dropped 6 bases, with 19 bases sitting between them. Germline V lookup: CDR1 SGHTA, CDR2 FQGNSA. CDR3 residues: CATRQGGSGQPQHF. As DNA, the CDR3 is TGTGCCACCCGGCAGGGAGGGTCGGGTCAGCCCCAGCATTTT.

The V call is TRBV28, the J call TRBJ1-1; 7 nucleotides match TRBD1. The J segment lost 6 bases and the V segment lost 10 bases, leaving 20 bases of the junction unmatched. CDR3 size: 16 residues. From germline, CDR1 is MDHEN and CDR2 SYDVKM. The CDR3 DNA sequence: TGTGCCACCCAACTACAGGGGAAGTTAATGAAGCCTGAAGCTTTCTTT. Its protein product is CATQLQGKLMKPEAFF. Full variable domain (missing parts from reference TRBV28 and TRBJ1-1): DVKVTQSSRYLVKRTGEKVFLECVQDMDHENMFWYRQDPGLGLRLIYFSYDVKMKEKGDIPEGYSVSREKKERFSLILESASTNQTSMYLCATQLQGKLMKPEAFFGQGTRLTVV.

This chain connects TRBV30 to TRBJ1-4; 7 positions agree with TRBD1. After removal of 1 base from V and 4 bases from J, the junction contained 3 bases not matched to a gene. The CDR3 runs 14 residues. Germline V gene lookup returns CDR1 GTSNPN and CDR2 SVGIG (reference sequence). This chain's CDR3 is CAWSAGGYNEKLFF. CDR3 sequence (DNA): TGTGCCTGGAGTGCAGGGGGGTATAATGAAAAACTGTTTTTT.

V gene TRBV12-3 or TRBV12-4 combines with J gene TRBJ1-1; no firm D call. V lost 2 bases, J lost 7 bases, and 8 bases lay in between. The CDR3 runs to 12 residues. The CDR3 loop is CASSLFFREAFF. The CDR3, as DNA: TGTGCCAGCAGTTTATTCTTCCGTGAAGCTTTCTTT.

This clone showed up just once. The V call is TRBV5-6, the J call TRBJ2-1, with unresolved D. From germline, CDR1 is SGHDT and CDR2 YYEEEE. The CDR3 runs to 13 residues. The V gene lost 0 bases and the J gene lost 6 bases, with 7 bases spanning the gap. CDR3 nucleotide sequence: TGTGCCAGCAGCTTGGGGCGCTCCAATGAGCAGTTCTTC. Translating gives CASSLGRSNEQFF.

The rearrangement uses TRBV1 and TRBJ1-5. TRBV1 is classified as a pseudogene. The length of the CDR3 is 14 residues. Here the CDR3 reads CTSSSDRTDQPQHF. DNA for the CDR3: TGCACCAGCAGCTCTGATCGCACGGATCAGCCCCAGCATTTT.

This chain connects TRBV2 to TRBJ2-7, with D maybe TRBD1 (5 bases). Per germline, CDR1 SNHLY and CDR2 FYNNEI. The CDR3 totals 12 residues. V dropped 1 base and J dropped 6 bases, with 7 bases sitting between them. DNA for the CDR3: TGTGCCAGCAGTGAAGGCAGGGTCGAGCAGTACTTC. This gives the protein CASSEGRVEQYF.

The J gene is TRBJ1-2, the V gene TRBV5-4, with D perhaps TRBD1 (5 bases). The CDR3 consists of 15 residues. V gave up 2 bases and J gave up 0 bases, with 11 bases separating them. Germline V gene data show CDR1 as SGHNT and CDR2 as YYREEE (reference sequence). The DNA for the CDR3 is TGTGCCAGCAGCTTTGACAGATCTTCTAACTATGGCTACACCTTC. Translation: CASSFDRSSNYGYTF. Full variable domain (outside the CDR3, taken from reference TRBV5-4 and TRBJ1-2): ETGVTQSPTHLIKTRGQQVTLRCSSQSGHNTVSWYQQALGQGPQFIFQYYREEENGRGNFPPRFSGLQFPNYSSELNVNALELDDSALYLCASSFDRSSNYGYTFGSGTRLTVV.

The rearrangement links TRBV30 to TRBJ2-2; the D is unclear. Looked up from germline, CDR1 is GTSNPN and CDR2 is SVGIG (reference sequence). CDR3 length: 11 residues. The germline V and J ends were trimmed by 5 bases and 9 bases, with 10 bases remaining between them. The CDR3 DNA reads TGTGCCTGGGCTCTGTCGTGGGAGCTGTTTTTT. Residues: CAWALSWELFF.

This clone was picked up a small number of times. The rearrangement uses TRBV5-1 and TRBJ2-3; 7 bases line up with TRBD1. The CDR3 covers 15 residues. Germline V gives CDR1 SGHRS, CDR2 YFSETQ. V gave up 5 bases and J gave up 0 bases; unmatched junction bases: 6. The CDR3 DNA follows: TGCGCCAGCAGTACGGACAGGACTAGCACAGATACGCAGTATTTT. It yields the protein CASSTDRTSTDTQYF.

On this clone itself: Germline and junction disagree at one end, which may indicate a read error. The rearrangement joins TRBV6-5 to TRBJ1-1, with D perhaps TRBD1 (5 bases). Germline CDR1 is MNHEY and CDR2 is SVGAGI. This CDR3 comprises 12 residues. The CDR3 spells CAGSRLGVEAFF. CDR3 DNA: TGTGCCGGCAGCCGCCTGGGGGTTGAAGCTTTCTTT.

J is TRBJ1-1 and V is TRBV14, with no clear D. The CDR3 runs to 13 residues. The V end was cut by 4 bases, the J end by 3 bases, with 9 bases between. Germline CDR1 and CDR2: SGHDN and FVKESK. The CDR3 bases are TGTGCCAGCAGCCGGACGGGTTACACTGAAGCTTTCTTT. This translates into CASSRTGYTEAFF.